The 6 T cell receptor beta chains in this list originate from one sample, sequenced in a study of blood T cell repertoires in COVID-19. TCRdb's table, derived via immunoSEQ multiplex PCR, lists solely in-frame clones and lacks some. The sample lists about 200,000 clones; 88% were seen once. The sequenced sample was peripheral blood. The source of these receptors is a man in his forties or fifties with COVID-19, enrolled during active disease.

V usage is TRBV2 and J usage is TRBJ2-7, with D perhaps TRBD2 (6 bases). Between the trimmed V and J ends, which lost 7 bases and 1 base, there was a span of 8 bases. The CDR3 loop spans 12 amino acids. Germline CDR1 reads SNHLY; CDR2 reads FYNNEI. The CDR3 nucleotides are TGTGCCAGCACAGGGACTTCCTACGAGCAGTACTTC. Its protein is CASTGTSYEQYF.

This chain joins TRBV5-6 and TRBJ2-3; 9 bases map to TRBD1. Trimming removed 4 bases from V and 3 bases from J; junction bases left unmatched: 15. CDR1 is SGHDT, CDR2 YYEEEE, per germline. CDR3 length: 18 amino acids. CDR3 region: CASSLVGQGQGMTDTQYF. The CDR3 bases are TGTGCCAGCAGCCTGGTAGGGCAAGGACAGGGGATGACAGATACGCAGTATTTT.

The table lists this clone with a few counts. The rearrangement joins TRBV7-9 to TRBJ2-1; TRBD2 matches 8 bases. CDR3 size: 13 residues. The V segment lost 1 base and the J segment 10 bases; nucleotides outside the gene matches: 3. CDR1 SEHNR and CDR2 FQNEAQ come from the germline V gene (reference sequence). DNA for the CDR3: TGTGCCAGCAGCTTAGTCGCTAGCGGGGAGCAGTTCTTC. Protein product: CASSLVASGEQFF.

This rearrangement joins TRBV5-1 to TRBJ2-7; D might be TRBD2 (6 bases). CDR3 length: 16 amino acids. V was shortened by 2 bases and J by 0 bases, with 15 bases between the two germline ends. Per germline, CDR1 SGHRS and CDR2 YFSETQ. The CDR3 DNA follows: TGCGCCAGCAGCTTAAATTTGGGACTCCTCTCCTACGAGCAGTACTTC. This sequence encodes CASSLNLGLLSYEQYF.

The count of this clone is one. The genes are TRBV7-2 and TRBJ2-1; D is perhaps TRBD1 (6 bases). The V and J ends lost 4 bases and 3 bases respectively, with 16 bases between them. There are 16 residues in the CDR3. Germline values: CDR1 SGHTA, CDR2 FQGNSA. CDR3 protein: CASSSLRGGVYNEQFF. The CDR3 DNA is TGTGCCAGCAGCTCCCTCAGAGGGGGTGTCTACAATGAGCAGTTCTTC.

CDR3 DNA sequence: TGTGCCATCAGTGGGACAGGGGGTCAGCCCCAGCATTTT. It encodes CAISGTGGQPQHF. V usage is TRBV10-3 and J usage is TRBJ1-5; 10 bases align to TRBD1. The CDR3 spans 13 residues. CDR1 and CDR2 from the germline V gene are ENHRY and SYGVKD. Germline trimming cut 4 bases from V and 6 bases from J; bases unmatched to any gene: 0.